The 30 T cell receptor beta chains given below trace back to one sample, sequenced in a study of T cell repertoires in ileal Crohn's disease. The protocol was immunoSEQ multiplex PCR, while the TCRdb copy is restricted to in-frame clones and leaves out a portion. This sample has about 16,000 clones, with around nine tenths found just once. Sequenced material: ileal tissue. Source of these receptors: an adult with Crohn's disease.

This clone was seen only once. The chain couples TRBV10-3 to TRBJ1-4; D is uncertain. Trimming removed 4 bases at V and 8 bases at J, with 11 bases between. Germline lookup yields CDR1 ENHRY and CDR2 SYGVKD. This CDR3 is 13 amino acids long. The CDR3 sequence: CAISGGREEKLFF. The CDR3 nucleotides read TGTGCCATCAGTGGAGGGCGAGAAGAAAAACTGTTTTTT.

This clone was found a few times. In DNA, the CDR3 is TGTGCCAGTAGTATAGACAGGCGCCGGGGCACCATATATTTT. This codes for CASSIDRRRGTIYF. V usage is TRBV19 and J usage is TRBJ1-3; D is uncertain. The CDR3 has 14 residues. The V and J ends lost 0 bases and 9 bases respectively, with 12 bases between them. Germline CDR1 LNHDA, CDR2 SQIVND (reference sequence).

This clone was found a few times. The chain combines TRBV4-1 with TRBJ2-1; perhaps TRBD2 as D (6 bases). The CDR3 has 13 amino acids. The germline V and J ends were trimmed by 1 base and 6 bases, with 7 bases remaining between them. CDR1 is MGHRA, CDR2 YSYEKL, per germline. The CDR3 bases are TGCGCCAGCAGCCAAGGGAGGGGCAATGAGCAGTTCTTC. Amino acids: CASSQGRGNEQFF.

The chain has TRBV28 and TRBJ2-5; weak D call: TRBD1 (6 bases). Trimming stripped 3 bases from V and 7 bases from J, with 18 bases between. The germline V gene has CDR1 MDHEN and CDR2 SYDVKM. CDR3 length equals 15 residues. CDR3 region: CASSFLFGQSWTQYF. The CDR3 bases are TGTGCCAGCAGTTTTTTATTTGGACAGAGCTGGACCCAGTACTTC.

This chain connects TRBV7-9 to TRBJ2-1; D perhaps matches TRBD2 (5 bases). The germline V gene has CDR1 SEHNR and CDR2 FQNEAQ (reference sequence). Trimming removed 1 base from V and 2 bases from J, with 12 bases in between. The CDR3 consists of 16 residues. This CDR3 reads CASSLGTGDPYNEQFF. DNA for the CDR3: TGTGCCAGCAGCTTAGGGACTGGGGATCCCTACAATGAGCAGTTCTTC.

This chain links TRBV10-3 with TRBJ1-6; no clear D. The CDR3 spans 13 residues. Germline CDR1 and CDR2: ENHRY and SYGVKD. V lost 6 bases and J 8 bases, leaving 11 bases between the germline ends. In DNA, the CDR3 is TGTGCCATCAGAATAGACGGGGATTCACCCCTCCACTTT. Translation gives CAIRIDGDSPLHF.

A few counts support this clone. J is TRBJ2-5 and V is TRBV18, with 15 nucleotides matching TRBD2. CDR3 length: 15 residues. CDR1 is KGHSH and CDR2 is LQKENI in the germline V gene. V shed 4 bases, J shed 3 bases, and the junction held 0 bases outside the gene matches. Written as DNA, the CDR3 is TGTGCCAGCTCACGGACTAGCGGGAGGGAAGAGACCCAGTACTTC. This gives the protein CASSRTSGREETQYF.

This rearrangement joins TRBV6-1 to TRBJ1-1; D gene ambiguous. The germline CDR1 and CDR2 sequences are MNHNS and SASEGT. CDR3 length: 13 residues. V lost 2 bases and J lost 1, with 5 bases in between. CDR3: CASSEQKNTEAFF. The CDR3 coding sequence is TGTGCCAGCAGTGAACAGAAGAACACTGAAGCTTTCTTT.

The rearrangement joins TRBV25-1 to TRBJ1-1, with D perhaps TRBD1 (5 bases). CDR1 and CDR2 (germline): MGHDK, SYGVNS. Trimming took off 8 bases at V and 10 bases at J, with 14 bases between the two ends. The CDR3 spans 11 residues. The CDR3 here is CASGLGTRAFF. The CDR3 bases are TGTGCCAGCGGACTGGGGACTAGAGCTTTCTTT.

The chain couples TRBV6-1 to TRBJ2-3; possibly TRBD1 for D (6 bases). In germline, CDR1 is MNHNS, CDR2 SASEGT. Trimming pared 5 bases from V and 0 bases from J, leaving 12 bases between. CDR3 length equals 15 residues. Here the CDR3 reads CASSPRDRSTDTQYF. The CDR3, as DNA: TGTGCCAGCAGTCCTCGTGACAGGAGCACAGATACGCAGTATTTT.

V gene TRBV6-6 combines with J gene TRBJ1-5, with D possibly being TRBD1 (6 bases). This CDR3 region has 13 residues. The germline gives CDR1 MNHNY, CDR2 SVGAGI (reference sequence). V was cut by 5 bases and J by 4 bases, with 9 bases left in between. In DNA form, the CDR3 reads TGTGCCAGCAGTCGACAGGCTAATCAGCCCCAGCATTTT. Its translation: CASSRQANQPQHF.

This chain connects TRBV6-5 to TRBJ2-7; D perhaps matches TRBD2 (7 bases). CDR3 length: 13 residues. The germline gives CDR1 MNHEY, CDR2 SVGAGI. Between the trimmed V and J ends, which lost 3 bases and 7 bases, there was a span of 13 bases. Here the CDR3 reads CASSYHGGREQYF. CDR3 sequence (DNA): TGTGCCAGCAGTTATCACGGGGGGCGAGAGCAGTACTTC.

The V gene is TRBV7-8, the J gene TRBJ2-2; no clear D gene. The CDR3 is 14 amino acids. Trimming left V 2 bases short and J 5 bases short, with 9 bases between. Per germline, CDR1 SGHVS and CDR2 FQNEAQ. The CDR3 here is CASSLLLRTGELFF. CDR3 coding DNA: TGTGCCAGCAGCTTACTGCTCAGAACCGGGGAGCTGTTTTTT.

This clone appeared a single time. The chain employs TRBV27 and TRBJ2-1, with D perhaps matching TRBD1 (5 bases). The germline CDR1 and CDR2 sequences are MNHEY and SMNVEV (reference sequence). Trimming removed 2 bases at V and 2 bases at J, with 10 bases between. The length of the CDR3 is 15 residues. The CDR3 protein is CASSLQGTPYNEQFF. DNA for the CDR3: TGTGCCAGCAGTTTACAGGGCACCCCCTACAATGAGCAGTTCTTC.

A single count supports this clone. The V and J genes are TRBV7-8 and TRBJ2-3; 11 positions match TRBD2. Germline V CDR1 and CDR2: SGHVS, FQNEAQ. With 5 bases clipped from V and 4 bases from J, the junction kept 5 bases outside the gene matches. This CDR3 has 15 residues. As DNA, the CDR3 is TGTGCCAGCAGCCCGCTAGCGGGAGGTGCAGATACGCAGTATTTT. Encoded protein: CASSPLAGGADTQYF.

The rearrangement links TRBV29-1 to TRBJ2-7; D possibly corresponds to TRBD1 (5 bases). Trimming took off 6 bases at V and 6 bases at J, with 21 bases between the two ends. The germline gives CDR1 SQVTM, CDR2 ANQGSEA. The CDR3 runs to 14 residues. The CDR3 sequence is CSVAGDKGSLEQYF. CDR3 nucleotides: TGCAGCGTAGCAGGAGACAAGGGGTCCCTCGAGCAGTACTTC.

The chain is built from TRBV29-1 and TRBJ2-3; 9 positions match TRBD2. Germline trimming cut 2 bases from V and 6 bases from J; bases unmatched to any gene: 3. This CDR3 spans 13 amino acids. Germline CDR1 SQVTM, CDR2 ANQGSEA. CDR3 loop: CSVERTSVDTQYF. The CDR3 nucleotides read TGCAGCGTTGAAAGGACTAGCGTCGATACGCAGTATTTT.

The chain is built from TRBV27 and TRBJ2-2; D is perhaps TRBD1 (6 bases). CDR3 length: 16 amino acids. Trimming cost V 6 bases and J 2 bases, with 16 bases left between them. CDR1 and CDR2 from the germline V gene are MNHEY and SMNVEV (reference sequence). CDR3 region: CASSHLNRDNTGELFF. The CDR3, as DNA: TGTGCCAGCAGCCACTTGAACAGGGATAACACCGGGGAGCTGTTTTTT.

The rearrangement links TRBV19 to TRBJ2-2; TRBD2 matches 11 bases. Losses at the gene ends were 5 bases for V and 6 bases for J; bases not matched to a gene: 2. This CDR3 is 14 amino acids long. Germline values: CDR1 LNHDA, CDR2 SQIVND (reference sequence). The CDR3 DNA reads TGTGCCAGTAGTCGGACTAGCGGGTCCGGGGAGCTGTTTTTT. It codes for CASSRTSGSGELFF.

V gene TRBV4-1 combines with J gene TRBJ2-2, with 10 bases that match TRBD2. Looked up from germline, CDR1 is MGHRA and CDR2 is YSYEKL. The CDR3 contains 18 residues. Germline trimming cut 5 bases from V and 6 bases from J; bases unmatched to any gene: 15. The CDR3 protein is CASSLSLAGVGWAGELFF. Here the CDR3 DNA reads TGCGCCAGCAGCTTAAGTCTAGCGGGAGTTGGGTGGGCCGGGGAGCTGTTTTTT.

The chain joins TRBV19 to TRBJ2-5; 8 positions agree with TRBD1. CDR3 length equals 15 residues. J gave up 3 bases and V 6 bases, and 9 bases lay outside the gene matches. Germline V gene data show CDR1 as LNHDA and CDR2 as SQIVND (reference sequence). The CDR3 reads CASSPGQGWKETQYF. Written as DNA, the CDR3 is TGTGCCAGTAGCCCAGGACAGGGATGGAAAGAGACCCAGTACTTC.

This clone was detected only a few times. V gene TRBV29-1 combines with J gene TRBJ1-1; possible D gene TRBD1, 5 bases. CDR1 is SQVTM and CDR2 is ANQGSEA in the germline V gene. The CDR3 runs 13 residues. The V end lost 4 bases, the J end lost 0 bases, and 9 bases lay between the germline ends. DNA for the CDR3: TGCAGCGTTGTTCGGACACTGAACACTGAAGCTTTCTTT. Amino acids: CSVVRTLNTEAFF.

The rearrangement joins TRBV5-1 to TRBJ2-6; 8 bases match TRBD1. The J segment lost 0 bases and the V segment lost 4 bases, leaving 12 bases of the junction unmatched. This CDR3 region has 19 residues. Germline CDR1 SGHRS, CDR2 YFSETQ. The CDR3 is CASSGKQGVEVSGANVLTF. In nucleotides, the CDR3 is TGCGCCAGCAGCGGTAAACAGGGGGTGGAGGTCTCTGGGGCCAACGTCCTGACTTTC.

The CDR3 sequence: CAATRGWNTEAFF. The CDR3 bases are TGTGCCGCCACCAGGGGATGGAACACTGAAGCTTTCTTT. This sequence joins TRBV2 and TRBJ1-1, with D perhaps matching TRBD1 (6 bases). Trimming took off 11 bases at V and 1 base at J, with 14 bases between the two ends. The CDR3 loop spans 13 amino acids. Germline-derived CDR1 and CDR2 are SNHLY and FYNNEI.

V is TRBV13 and J is TRBJ2-1; TRBD2 aligns across 12 bases. V gave up 5 bases and J gave up 4 bases; unmatched junction bases: 6. The CDR3 consists of 16 residues. Germline lookup yields CDR1 PRHDT and CDR2 FYEKMQ (reference sequence). This CDR3 is CASSRWTSGIYNEQFF. The CDR3, as DNA: TGTGCCAGCAGCAGATGGACTAGCGGGATTTACAATGAGCAGTTCTTC.

V and J are TRBV18 and TRBJ1-1; D is unclear. Germline V gives CDR1 KGHSH, CDR2 LQKENI. This CDR3 contains 16 residues. V was cut by 4 bases and J by 0 bases, with 15 bases left in between. The CDR3 DNA reads TGTGCCAGCTCACTAACCAGGAGGCGTATGAACACTGAAGCTTTCTTT. This encodes CASSLTRRRMNTEAFF.

The V and J genes are TRBV10-3 and TRBJ1-1; 7 bases agree with TRBD1. Germline V gene lookup returns CDR1 ENHRY and CDR2 SYGVKD. This CDR3 has 14 amino acids. V gave up 7 bases and J gave up 6 bases; unmatched junction bases: 11. The CDR3 loop reads CAIKGQDLFSEAFF. The CDR3 DNA reads as TGTGCCATCAAAGGACAGGACTTGTTCTCTGAAGCTTTCTTT.

V is TRBV7-2 and J is TRBJ2-5; 14 nucleotides agree with TRBD2. CDR1 is SGHTA and CDR2 is FQGNSA in the germline V gene. Unmatched junction bases numbered 9, after V lost 5 bases and J lost 4 bases. There are 17 residues in the CDR3. CDR3 in DNA: TGTGCCAGCAGCGCCGGGACTAGCGGGAGTTGGAGAGAGACCCAGTACTTC. It codes for CASSAGTSGSWRETQYF. Complete variable domain (other parts from reference TRBV7-2 and TRBJ2-5): GAGVSQSPSNKVTEKGKDVELRCDPISGHTALYWYRQSLGQGLEFLIYFQGNSAPDKSGLPSDRFSAERTGGSVSTLTIQRTQQEDSAVYLCASSAGTSGSWRETQYFGPGTRLLVL.

The gene calls are TRBV19 and TRBJ2-1, with TRBD2 matching 11 bases. Germline V lookup: CDR1 LNHDA, CDR2 SQIVND (reference sequence). The CDR3 is 16 residues long. With V trimmed by 6 bases and J by 1 base, 5 bases remained unmatched. The DNA for the CDR3 is TGTGCCAGTAGCACGGGACTAGCGGATTCCTACAATGAGCAGTTCTTC. Protein: CASSTGLADSYNEQFF.

V gene TRBV28 combines with J gene TRBJ2-7; TRBD2 might be the D (5 bases). In germline, CDR1 is MDHEN, CDR2 SYDVKM. The V gene lost 10 bases and the J gene lost 2 bases, with 24 bases spanning the gap. This CDR3 region has 16 residues. CDR3 residues: CATFGVAEQKTYEQYF. The CDR3 nucleotides read TGTGCCACCTTCGGGGTAGCTGAACAGAAAACCTACGAGCAGTACTTC.